Shown below are 10 T cell receptor beta chains from a single sample sequenced in a study of graft-versus-host responses after intestinal transplantation. Sequencing was performed with immunoSEQ multiplex PCR; in TCRdb, only in-frame clones are kept and a portion is missing. The sample has 150,000 or so clones, about 93% seen once. The antigens for these receptors are not known. The specimen was unstimulated CD4+ T cells sorted from spleen or lymph node cells, collected before intestinal transplant. The receptors originated from a human donor who received an intestinal transplant.

The chain employs TRBV19 and TRBJ2-7; D call uncertain. The CDR3 has 11 amino acids. Trimming left V 3 bases short and J 5 bases short, with 5 bases between. CDR1 LNHDA and CDR2 SQIVND come from the germline V gene (reference sequence). The CDR3 bases are TGTGCCAGTAGTATGGCTAACGAGCAGTACTTC. The encoded protein is CASSMANEQYF. Full variable domain (outside the CDR3, taken from reference TRBV19 and TRBJ2-7): DGGITQSPKYLFRKEGQNVTLSCEQNLNHDAMYWYRQDPGQGLRLIYYSQIVNDFQKGDIAEGYSVSREKKESFPLTVTSAQKNPTAFYLCASSMANEQYFGPGTRLTVT.

The rearrangement uses TRBV7-2 and TRBJ2-1; D is perhaps TRBD1 (5 bases). The CDR3 covers 14 residues. Germline V lookup: CDR1 SGHTA, CDR2 FQGNSA. The V end lost 5 bases, the J end lost 5 bases, and 13 bases lay between the germline ends. The CDR3 coding sequence is TGTGCCAGCAGCCGCTTTCGACAGAACAATGAGCAGTTCTTC. Residues: CASSRFRQNNEQFF.

This chain joins TRBV18 and TRBJ1-4; no clear D gene. This CDR3 has 14 residues. Per germline, CDR1 KGHSH and CDR2 LQKENI. Trimming stripped 6 bases from V and 0 bases from J, with 8 bases between. DNA for the CDR3: TGTGCCAGCTCCCCGGAGTCAACTAATGAAAAACTGTTTTTT. It codes for CASSPESTNEKLFF.

This clone was counted a single time. V gene TRBV6-1 combines with J gene TRBJ1-1; TRBD1 matches 9 bases. This CDR3 is built from 15 residues. Germline trimming cut 2 bases from V and 4 bases from J; bases unmatched to any gene: 5. Germline V lookup: CDR1 MNHNS, CDR2 SASEGT. CDR3 in amino acids: CASSERGTGITEAFF. The CDR3 DNA follows: TGTGCCAGCAGTGAACGGGGGACAGGGATCACTGAAGCTTTCTTT.

This clone has a handful of counts. V and J are TRBV6-1 and TRBJ2-2; possible D gene TRBD1, 6 bases. The CDR3 covers 13 residues. Germline V gene data show CDR1 as MNHNS and CDR2 as SASEGT. V lost 6 bases and J 7 bases, leaving 12 bases between the germline ends. CDR3 sequence reads: CASSGPGHGELFF. As DNA, the CDR3 is TGTGCCAGCAGCGGGCCGGGACACGGGGAGCTGTTTTTT.

The chain recombines TRBV28 with TRBJ2-7; D is possibly TRBD2 (5 bases). V was pared by 4 bases and J by 2 bases, with 12 bases between. The germline V gene has CDR1 MDHEN and CDR2 SYDVKM. CDR3 length equals 14 residues. In nucleotides, the CDR3 is TGTGCCAGCAGTTCGTTCAATAGCGCCTACGAGCAGTACTTC. Its protein product is CASSSFNSAYEQYF.

CDR3 nucleotides: TGTGCCAGCAGAGGGACTAGTGAAGAGACCCAGTACTTC. Translation gives CASRGTSEETQYF. This chain links TRBV28 with TRBJ2-5; 8 bases map to TRBD2. V gave up 6 bases and J gave up 3 bases; unmatched junction bases: 3. The V gene's germline CDR1 is MDHEN and CDR2 SYDVKM. The CDR3 loop spans 13 amino acids.

This rearrangement joins TRBV5-6 to TRBJ1-5; D is undetermined. The CDR3 extends over 12 amino acids. From germline, CDR1 is SGHDT and CDR2 YYEEEE. V was trimmed by 0 bases and J by 7 bases, leaving 5 bases between them. The chain's CDR3 is CASSLGKQPQHF. The CDR3 bases are TGTGCCAGCAGCTTGGGGAAGCAGCCCCAGCATTTT. The full variable domain, in which reference TRBV5-6 and TRBJ1-5 provide the parts outside the CDR3, is DAGVTQSPTHLIKTRGQQVTLRCSPKSGHDTVSWYQQALGQGPQFIFQYYEEEERQRGNFPDRFSGHQFPNYSSELNVNALLLGDSALYLCASSLGKQPQHFGDGTRLSIL.

The genes are TRBV10-3 and TRBJ2-6; D is undetermined. Trimming removed 10 bases at V and 0 bases at J, with 22 bases between. The CDR3 contains 18 residues. Germline-derived CDR1 and CDR2 are ENHRY and SYGVKD. The CDR3 DNA reads TGTGCCACCACCAGTCTCCCGGACGGAATCTCTGGGGCCAACGTCCTGACTTTC. Amino acid sequence: CATTSLPDGISGANVLTF.

The genes are TRBV29-1 and TRBJ2-1; D is undetermined. The V gene's germline CDR1 is SQVTM and CDR2 ANQGSEA. Trimming cost V 4 bases and J 5 bases, with 9 bases left between them. The CDR3 is 12 amino acids. The CDR3 sequence is CSVGIGDNEQFF. In nucleotides, the CDR3 is TGCAGCGTTGGTATAGGCGACAATGAGCAGTTCTTC.